This T cell receptor beta chain was recorded in a study of OX40 agonist ivuxolimab in advanced cancers. The wider study: Ivuxolimab, an agonistic anti-OX40 (CD134) antibody, was given to patients. Findings of the study overall: Relative to CD4+ cells, CD8+ T cells on average had more expanded clones.

Notes on this clone: No antigen is known for it.

Germline CDR1 MDHEN, CDR2 SYDVKM. Trimming pared 6 bases from V and 9 bases from J, leaving 11 bases between. This CDR3 is built from 11 residues. Repertoires were generated with immunoSEQ multiplex PCR, while TCRdb's copy carries only in-frame clones and drops some. The profile shows 45,000 to 65,000 clones, 88% of them singletons. This specimen consisted of CD4+ or CD8+ T cells sorted from blood, obtained in a trial of the OX40 agonist ivuxolimab. This chain joins TRBV28 and TRBJ2-5; weak D call: TRBD2 (5 bases). This TCR was recovered from an adult with an advanced solid tumor such as melanoma, head and neck, liver or kidney cancer. The CDR3 loop reads CASRSLAAQYF. The CDR3 DNA reads TGTGCCAGCAGATCCCTAGCCGCCCAGTACTTC.